The sample holds a few counts of the clone carrying this T cell receptor (beta chain). This entry comes from a study of cytomegalovirus exposure and HLA in healthy donors. PCR amplification relied on 60 Vbeta primers (plus 13 Jbeta primers). TCRdb's table, derived via immunoSEQ multiplex PCR, lists solely in-frame clones and lacks some. The data contain some 160,000 clones, around 78% of them singletons. The receptor was isolated from a man in his forties or fifties in good health and CMV-seronegative. Specimen: PBMCs.

The CDR3 here is CASSPYGSGKTGELFF. The CDR3 nucleotides read TGTGCCAGCAGCCCCTACGGTAGCGGGAAAACCGGGGAGCTGTTTTTT. The V and J genes are TRBV13 and TRBJ2-2; 8 bases match TRBD2. Trimming took 5 bases from V and 5 from J; bases not matched to a gene: 10. Germline loops: CDR1 PRHDT, CDR2 FYEKMQ (reference sequence). This CDR3 region has 16 residues.